This entry lists 17 T cell receptor beta chains sequenced from one sample in a study of CD8 T cells in seronegative destructive rheumatoid arthritis. Only in-frame clones appear in the TCRdb table, and some are missing; sequencing was by immunoSEQ multiplex PCR. The sample lists thousands of clones; about 69% were seen once. The sample consisted of CD8+ T cells from blood. Receptors originate from a woman aged 45 to 70 with seronegative destructive rheumatoid arthritis.

The V gene is TRBV7-9, the J gene TRBJ2-5; 10 bases are shared with TRBD1. The CDR3 covers 15 residues. With 2 bases clipped from V and 2 bases from J, the junction kept 2 bases outside the gene matches. Germline CDR1 and CDR2: SEHNR and FQNEAQ (reference sequence). As DNA, the CDR3 is TGTGCCAGCAGCTTACGACAGGGGGCTCAAGAGACCCAGTACTTC. This gives the protein CASSLRQGAQETQYF.

By frequency in the sample, this clone is medium-sized. The CDR3 loop is CASKIGQGVSYEQYF. The CDR3 region has the DNA TGTGCCAGCAAAATCGGACAGGGGGTTTCCTACGAGCAGTACTTC. The chain recombines TRBV6-5 with TRBJ2-7; 10 bases are a match to TRBD1. CDR1 and CDR2 (germline): MNHEY, SVGAGI. V trimming: 7 bases; J trimming: 1 base; junction bases outside the gene matches: 7. The CDR3 has 15 residues.

This clone has only one observation. V usage is TRBV5-1 and J usage is TRBJ1-5, with D possibly being TRBD1 (5 bases). V gave up 2 bases and J gave up 0 bases, with 15 bases separating them. CDR1 is SGHRS, CDR2 YFSETQ, per germline. The length of the CDR3 is 17 residues. In DNA form, the CDR3 reads TGCGCCAGCAGCTTTTACCCGACAGACGATAGCAATCAGCCCCAGCATTTT. Protein sequence: CASSFYPTDDSNQPQHF.

This chain joins TRBV4-1 and TRBJ2-7; no reliable D call. Germline V gene sequence: CDR1 MGHRA, CDR2 YSYEKL. The CDR3 length is 15 residues. Trimming took off 0 bases at V and 1 base at J, with 10 bases between the two ends. The CDR3 loop is CASSQDTGLSYEQYF. In DNA, the CDR3 is TGCGCCAGCAGCCAAGATACTGGTTTATCCTACGAGCAGTACTTC.

The chain couples TRBV7-3 to TRBJ2-5; TRBD2 matches 7 bases. This CDR3 comprises 15 residues. Per germline, CDR1 SGHTA and CDR2 FQGTGA. Trimming cost V 5 bases and J 5 bases; bases outside gene matches: 11. The CDR3 DNA follows: TGTGCCAGCAGCGCCGGGGGGTTTAGTTCGGAGACCCAGTACTTC. Its protein is CASSAGGFSSETQYF.

This clone showed up just a few times. This sequence joins TRBV30 and TRBJ1-2, with a weak D call TRBD1 (5 bases). Germline V gene data show CDR1 as GTSNPN and CDR2 as SVGIG (reference sequence). Trimming pared 8 bases from V and 8 bases from J, leaving 21 bases between. CDR3 length equals 13 residues. The CDR3 sequence: CAAIGLRVDGYTF. The CDR3, as DNA: TGTGCCGCTATCGGCCTCAGGGTAGACGGCTACACCTTC.

The CDR3 DNA is TGCGCCAGCAGCCCCGGGACAAATAGCAATCAGCCCCAGCATTTT. Amino acid sequence: CASSPGTNSNQPQHF. The rearrangement links TRBV5-1 to TRBJ1-5, with D maybe TRBD1 (6 bases). This CDR3 contains 15 residues. V lost 4 bases and J 0 bases, leaving 11 bases between the germline ends. CDR1 SGHRS and CDR2 YFSETQ come from the germline V gene.

This clone was counted a single time. The chain couples TRBV19 to TRBJ2-7, with D possibly TRBD2 on 5 matching bases. The germline CDR1 and CDR2 sequences are LNHDA and SQIVND (reference sequence). Trimming took off 3 bases at V and 6 bases at J, with 18 bases between the two ends. The CDR3 loop spans 15 amino acids. CDR3 nucleotide sequence: TGTGCCAGTAGTATTGGGGAGAGCGCACAAGGCGAGCAGTACTTC. This encodes CASSIGESAQGEQYF.

The DNA of the CDR3 is TGTGCCAGCAGTGCCACAGGGGGGCACGAGCAGTACTTC. Translation gives CASSATGGHEQYF. The gene calls are TRBV2 and TRBJ2-7, with 8 bases lining up with TRBD1. V was pared by 4 bases and J by 5 bases, with 4 bases of the junction left unmatched. This CDR3 has 13 residues. CDR1 is SNHLY and CDR2 is FYNNEI in the germline V gene.

This chain connects TRBV9 to TRBJ2-3; 7 bases line up with TRBD2. The CDR3 contains 14 residues. Trimming cost V 0 bases and J 4 bases; bases outside gene matches: 2. Germline CDR1 and CDR2: SGDLS and YYNGEE. The CDR3 reads CASSVVAGADTQYF. CDR3 DNA sequence: TGTGCCAGCAGCGTAGTGGCGGGGGCAGATACGCAGTATTTT.

This chain connects TRBV4-1 to TRBJ2-5; D may be TRBD2 (6 bases). Germline CDR1 and CDR2: MGHRA and YSYEKL. Between the trimmed V and J ends, which lost 5 bases and 8 bases, there was a span of 21 bases. This CDR3 has 15 amino acids. Here the CDR3 reads CASSGGRIPRDTQYF. CDR3 nucleotides: TGCGCCAGCAGCGGAGGGCGGATCCCGCGGGACACCCAGTACTTC.

This clone showed up just once. This chain links TRBV4-1 with TRBJ1-1; tentative D call: TRBD1 (5 bases). CDR3 length: 14 residues. Germline V lookup: CDR1 MGHRA, CDR2 YSYEKL. Trimming pared 2 bases from V and 7 bases from J, leaving 14 bases between. The CDR3 coding sequence is TGCGCCAGCAGCCAAACAGACAGCTGGGTTGAAGCTTTCTTT. It codes for CASSQTDSWVEAFF.

CDR3: CSGGGTLLRYNEQFF. The CDR3 DNA is TGCAGCGGGGGGGGGACACTTCTTCGCTACAATGAGCAGTTCTTC. The genes are TRBV29-1 and TRBJ2-1; D possibly corresponds to TRBD2 (7 bases). The CDR3 sequence is 15 residues long. V was shortened by 7 bases and J by 3 bases, with 19 bases between the two germline ends. In germline, CDR1 is SQVTM, CDR2 ANQGSEA.

This CDR3 reads CASSVDRGSYNEQFF. CDR3 sequence (DNA): TGTGCCAGCAGTGTAGACAGGGGCTCCTACAATGAGCAGTTCTTC. The V call is TRBV6-1, the J call TRBJ2-1; 8 nucleotides agree with TRBD1. With 4 bases clipped from V and 0 bases from J, the junction kept 2 bases outside the gene matches. CDR1 and CDR2 (germline): MNHNS, SASEGT. The length of the CDR3 is 15 residues.

A single count supports this clone. The chain joins TRBV6-7 to TRBJ1-4, with D perhaps matching TRBD1 (5 bases). TRBV6-7 is labeled an ORF, and its function is uncertain. V lost 2 bases, J lost 11 bases, and 15 bases lay in between. The CDR3 has 14 amino acids. The CDR3 loop is CASSYRAGLRKLFF. CDR3 DNA sequence: TGTGCCAGCAGTTACCGGGCAGGGTTAAGGAAACTGTTTTTT.

The chain links TRBV27 to TRBJ1-5; 8 positions agree with TRBD1. This CDR3 spans 16 amino acids. With 2 bases clipped from V and 9 bases from J, the junction kept 12 bases outside the gene matches. Germline V gives CDR1 MNHEY, CDR2 SMNVEV (reference sequence). The CDR3: CASSLIGQGDLLPQHF. The CDR3 coding sequence is TGTGCCAGCAGTTTAATAGGACAGGGAGACCTTCTGCCCCAGCATTTT.

V usage is TRBV7-9 and J usage is TRBJ2-7, with D perhaps TRBD1 (5 bases). V dropped 5 bases and J dropped 3 bases, with 17 bases sitting between them. The CDR3 is 15 residues long. CDR1 and CDR2 (germline): SEHNR, FQNEAQ (reference sequence). The CDR3 here is CASSPSGQLDYEQYF. CDR3 coding DNA: TGTGCCAGCAGCCCATCAGGGCAGCTGGACTACGAGCAGTACTTC.